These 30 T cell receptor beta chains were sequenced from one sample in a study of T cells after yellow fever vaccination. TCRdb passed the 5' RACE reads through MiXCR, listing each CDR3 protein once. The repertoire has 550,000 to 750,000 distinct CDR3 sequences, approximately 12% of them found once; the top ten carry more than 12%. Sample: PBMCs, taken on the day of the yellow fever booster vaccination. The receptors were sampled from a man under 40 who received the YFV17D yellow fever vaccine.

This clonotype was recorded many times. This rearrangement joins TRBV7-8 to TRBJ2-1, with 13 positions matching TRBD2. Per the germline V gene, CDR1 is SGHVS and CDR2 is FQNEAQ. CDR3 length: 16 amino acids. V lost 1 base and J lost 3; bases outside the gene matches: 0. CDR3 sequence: CASSLGTSGSYNEQFF. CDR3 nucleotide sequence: TGTGCCAGCAGCTTAGGGACTAGCGGGAGCTACAATGAGCAGTTCTTC.

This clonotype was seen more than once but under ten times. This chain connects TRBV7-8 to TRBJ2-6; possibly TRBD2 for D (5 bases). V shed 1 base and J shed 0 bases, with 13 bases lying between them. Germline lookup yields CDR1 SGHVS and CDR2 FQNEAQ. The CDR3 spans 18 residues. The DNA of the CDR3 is TGTGCCAGCAGCTTAGTAAGTTCTGGACTCTCTGGGGCCAACGTCCTGACTTTC. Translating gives CASSLVSSGLSGANVLTF.

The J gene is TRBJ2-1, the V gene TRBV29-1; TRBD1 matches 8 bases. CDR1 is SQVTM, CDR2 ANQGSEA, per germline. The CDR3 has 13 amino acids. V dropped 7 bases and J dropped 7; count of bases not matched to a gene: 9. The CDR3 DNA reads TGCAGCGCTTCCGGACAGGGAATAAATGAGCAGTTCTTC. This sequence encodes CSASGQGINEQFF.

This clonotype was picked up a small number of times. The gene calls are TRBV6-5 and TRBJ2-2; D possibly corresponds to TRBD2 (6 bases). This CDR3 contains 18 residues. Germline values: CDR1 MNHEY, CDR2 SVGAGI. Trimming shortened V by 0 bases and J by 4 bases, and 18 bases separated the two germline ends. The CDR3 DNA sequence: TGTGCCAGCAGTTACTCGATCAGAGGGAGGTCCCCCACCGGGGAGCTGTTTTTT. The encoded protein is CASSYSIRGRSPTGELFF.

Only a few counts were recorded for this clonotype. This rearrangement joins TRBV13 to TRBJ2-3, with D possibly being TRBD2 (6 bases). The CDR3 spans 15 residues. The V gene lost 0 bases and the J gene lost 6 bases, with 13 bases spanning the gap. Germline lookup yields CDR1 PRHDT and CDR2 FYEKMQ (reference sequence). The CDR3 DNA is TGTGCCAGCAGCTTAGGGACGGGAGACGCGGATACGCAGTATTTT. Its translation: CASSLGTGDADTQYF.

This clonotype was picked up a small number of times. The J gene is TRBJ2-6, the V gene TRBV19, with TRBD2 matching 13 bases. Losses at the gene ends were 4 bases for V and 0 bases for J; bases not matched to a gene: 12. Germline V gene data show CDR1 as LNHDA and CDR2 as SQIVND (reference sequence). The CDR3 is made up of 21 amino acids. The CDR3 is CASSSGPPGLAGSSGANVLTF. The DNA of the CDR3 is TGTGCCAGTAGTAGTGGCCCTCCGGGACTAGCGGGGAGCTCTGGGGCCAACGTCCTGACTTTC. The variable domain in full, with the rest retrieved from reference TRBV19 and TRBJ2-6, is DGGITQSPKYLFRKEGQNVTLSCEQNLNHDAMYWYRQDPGQGLRLIYYSQIVNDFQKGDIAEGYSVSREKKESFPLTVTSAQKNPTAFYLCASSSGPPGLAGSSGANVLTFGAGSRLTVL.

The CDR3 here is CSGGSYGTQYF. The CDR3 coding sequence is TGCAGCGGGGGGAGTTACGGGACCCAGTACTTC. The chain is built from TRBV29-1 and TRBJ2-5; D could derive from TRBD1 or TRBD2 (5 bases each). Per germline, CDR1 SQVTM and CDR2 ANQGSEA. There are 11 residues in the CDR3. V gave up 7 bases and J gave up 7 bases, with 13 bases separating them.

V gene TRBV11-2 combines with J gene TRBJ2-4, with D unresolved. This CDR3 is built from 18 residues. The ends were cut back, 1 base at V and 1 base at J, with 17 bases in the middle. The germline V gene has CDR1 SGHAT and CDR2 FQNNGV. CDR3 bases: TGTGCCAGCAGCTTAGTTCCGGGTGGGTCGGTGGCCAAAAACATTCAGTACTTC. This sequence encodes CASSLVPGGSVAKNIQYF. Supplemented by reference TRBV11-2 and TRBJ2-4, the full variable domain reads EAGVAQSPRYKIIEKRQSVAFWCNPISGHATLYWYQQILGQGPKLLIQFQNNGVVDDSQLPKDRFSAERLKGVDSTLKIQPAKLEDSAVYLCASSLVPGGSVAKNIQYFGAGTRLSVL.

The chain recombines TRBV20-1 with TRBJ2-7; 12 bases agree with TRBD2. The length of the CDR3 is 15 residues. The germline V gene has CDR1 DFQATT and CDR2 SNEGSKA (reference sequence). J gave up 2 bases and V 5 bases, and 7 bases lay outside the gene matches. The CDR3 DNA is TGCAGTGCTCGTTCACTAGCGGGAGGAACCTACGAGCAGTACTTC. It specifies CSARSLAGGTYEQYF.

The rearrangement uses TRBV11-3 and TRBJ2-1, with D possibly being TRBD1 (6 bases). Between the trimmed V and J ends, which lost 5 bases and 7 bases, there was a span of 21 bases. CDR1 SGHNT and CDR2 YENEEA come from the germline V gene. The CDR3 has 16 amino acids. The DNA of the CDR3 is TGTGCCAGCAGCATAGGGTTAGGTCAGGGGATAAATGAGCAGTTCTTC. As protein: CASSIGLGQGINEQFF.

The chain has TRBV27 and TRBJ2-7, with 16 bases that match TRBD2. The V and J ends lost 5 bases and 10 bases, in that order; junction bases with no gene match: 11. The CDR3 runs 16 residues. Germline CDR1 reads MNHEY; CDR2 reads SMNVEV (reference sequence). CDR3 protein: CASSPPGGLAGGEQYF. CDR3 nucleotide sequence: TGTGCCAGCAGTCCTCCCGGGGGACTAGCGGGAGGGGAACAGTACTTC.

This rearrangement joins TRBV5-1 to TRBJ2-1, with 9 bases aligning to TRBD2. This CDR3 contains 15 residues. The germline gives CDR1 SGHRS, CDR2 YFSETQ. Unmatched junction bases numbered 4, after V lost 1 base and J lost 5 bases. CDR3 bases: TGCGCCAGCAGCTTGAGGACTAGCGAAAACAATGAGCAGTTCTTC. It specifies CASSLRTSENNEQFF.

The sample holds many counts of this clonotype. The CDR3 region has the DNA TGTGCCAGCAACCCGGAGACTAACTATGGCTACACCTTC. Amino acids: CASNPETNYGYTF. V usage is TRBV5-8 and J usage is TRBJ1-2, with D unresolved. The CDR3 extends over 13 amino acids. V was cut by 6 bases and J by 0 bases, with 9 bases left in between. Germline CDR1 SGHTS, CDR2 YDEGEE.

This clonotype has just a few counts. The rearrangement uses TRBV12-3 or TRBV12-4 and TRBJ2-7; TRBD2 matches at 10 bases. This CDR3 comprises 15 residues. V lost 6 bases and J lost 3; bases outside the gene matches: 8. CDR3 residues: CASSFGLAVLYEQYF. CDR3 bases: TGTGCCAGCAGCTTCGGACTAGCGGTTCTCTACGAGCAGTACTTC.

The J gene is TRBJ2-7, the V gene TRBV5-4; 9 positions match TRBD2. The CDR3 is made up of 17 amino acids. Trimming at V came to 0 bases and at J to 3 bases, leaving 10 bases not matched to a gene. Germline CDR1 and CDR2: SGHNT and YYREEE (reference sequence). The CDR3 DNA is TGTGCCAGCAGCTTGGAGGGCGGGCTAGCGGGGTACTACGAGCAGTACTTC. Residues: CASSLEGGLAGYYEQYF.

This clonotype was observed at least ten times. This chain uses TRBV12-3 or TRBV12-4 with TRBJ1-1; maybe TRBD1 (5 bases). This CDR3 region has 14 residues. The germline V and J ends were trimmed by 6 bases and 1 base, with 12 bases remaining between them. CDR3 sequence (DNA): TGTGCCAGCAGGTTTACTACAGGGAACACTGAAGCTTTCTTT. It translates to CASRFTTGNTEAFF.

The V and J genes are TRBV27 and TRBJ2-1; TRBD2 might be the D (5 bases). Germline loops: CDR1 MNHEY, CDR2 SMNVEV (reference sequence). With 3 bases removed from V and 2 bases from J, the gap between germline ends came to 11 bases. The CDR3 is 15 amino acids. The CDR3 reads CASSFEGRTYNEQFF. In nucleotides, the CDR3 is TGTGCCAGCAGTTTCGAGGGAAGAACCTACAATGAGCAGTTCTTC.

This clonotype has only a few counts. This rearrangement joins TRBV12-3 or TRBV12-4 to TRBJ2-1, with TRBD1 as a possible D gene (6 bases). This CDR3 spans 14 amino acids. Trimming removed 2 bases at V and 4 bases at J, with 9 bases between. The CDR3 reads CASSLQGQYNEQFF. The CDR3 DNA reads TGTGCCAGCAGTTTACAGGGACAATACAATGAGCAGTTCTTC.

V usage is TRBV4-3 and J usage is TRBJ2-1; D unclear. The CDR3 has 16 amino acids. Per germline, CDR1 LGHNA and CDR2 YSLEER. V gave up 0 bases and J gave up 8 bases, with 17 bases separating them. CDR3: CASSQDGRASMHEQFF. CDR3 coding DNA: TGCGCCAGCAGCCAAGACGGCCGGGCAAGTATGCATGAGCAGTTCTTC.

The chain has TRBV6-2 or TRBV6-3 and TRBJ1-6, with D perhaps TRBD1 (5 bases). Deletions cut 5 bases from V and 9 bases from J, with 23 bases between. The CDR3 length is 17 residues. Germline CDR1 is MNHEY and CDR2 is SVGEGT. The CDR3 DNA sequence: TGTGCCAGCAGTCCCCGGACCCAAATGGGGCCAATTTCACCCCTCCACTTT. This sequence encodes CASSPRTQMGPISPLHF.

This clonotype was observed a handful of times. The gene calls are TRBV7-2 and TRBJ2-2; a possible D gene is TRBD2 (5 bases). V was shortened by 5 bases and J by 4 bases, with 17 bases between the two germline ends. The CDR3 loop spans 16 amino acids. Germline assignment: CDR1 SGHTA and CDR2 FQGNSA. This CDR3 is CASSGPGYRGTGELFF. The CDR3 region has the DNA TGTGCCAGCAGCGGCCCCGGGTATCGGGGCACCGGGGAGCTGTTTTTT.

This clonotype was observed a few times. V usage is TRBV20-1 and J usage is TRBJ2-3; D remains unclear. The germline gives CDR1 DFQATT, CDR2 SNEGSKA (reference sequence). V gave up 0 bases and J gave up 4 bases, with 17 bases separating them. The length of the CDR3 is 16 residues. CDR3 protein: CSARDQRHTAADTQYF. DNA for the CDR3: TGCAGTGCTAGAGATCAACGCCACACCGCCGCAGATACGCAGTATTTT.

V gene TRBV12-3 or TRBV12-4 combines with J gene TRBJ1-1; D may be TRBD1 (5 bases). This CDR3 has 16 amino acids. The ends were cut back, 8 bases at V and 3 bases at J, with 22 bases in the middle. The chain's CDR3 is CASLPAGLKPDTEAFF. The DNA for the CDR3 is TGTGCCAGCCTCCCGGCGGGGCTTAAACCCGACACTGAAGCTTTCTTT.

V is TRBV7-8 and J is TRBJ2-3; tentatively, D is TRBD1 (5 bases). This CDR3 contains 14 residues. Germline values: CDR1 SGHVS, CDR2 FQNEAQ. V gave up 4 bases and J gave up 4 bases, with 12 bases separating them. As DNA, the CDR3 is TGTGCCAGCAGCTCTCCAGGGTCCCCAGATACGCAGTATTTT. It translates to CASSSPGSPDTQYF. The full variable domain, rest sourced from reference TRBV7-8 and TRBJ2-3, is GAGVSQSPRYKVAKRGQDVALRCDPISGHVSLFWYQQALGQGPEFLTYFQNEAQLDKSGLPSDRFFAERPEGSVSTLKIQRTQQEDSAVYLCASSSPGSPDTQYFGPGTRLTVL.

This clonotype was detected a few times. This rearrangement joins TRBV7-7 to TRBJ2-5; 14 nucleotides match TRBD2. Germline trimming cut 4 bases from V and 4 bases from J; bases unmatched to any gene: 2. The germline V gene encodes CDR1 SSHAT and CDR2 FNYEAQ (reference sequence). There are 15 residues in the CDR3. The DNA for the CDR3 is TGTGCCAGCAGCTCGGGACTAGCGGGAGTAGAGACCCAGTACTTC. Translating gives CASSSGLAGVETQYF.

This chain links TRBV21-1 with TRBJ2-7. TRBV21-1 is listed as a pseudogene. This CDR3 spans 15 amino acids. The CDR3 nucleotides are TGTGCCAGCAGCCCGCACCAAAGCAATGGGTACGAGCAGTACTTC. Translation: CASSPHQSNGYEQYF.

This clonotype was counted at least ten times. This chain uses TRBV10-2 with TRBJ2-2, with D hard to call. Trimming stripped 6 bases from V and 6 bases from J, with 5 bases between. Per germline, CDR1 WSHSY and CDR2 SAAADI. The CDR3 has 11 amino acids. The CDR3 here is CASRGSGELFF. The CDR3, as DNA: TGCGCCAGCAGGGGGTCCGGGGAGCTGTTTTTT.

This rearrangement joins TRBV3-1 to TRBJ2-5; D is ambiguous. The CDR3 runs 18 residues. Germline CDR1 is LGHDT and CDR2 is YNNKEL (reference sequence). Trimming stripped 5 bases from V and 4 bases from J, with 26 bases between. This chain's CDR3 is CASSGKVHSIGSSETQYF. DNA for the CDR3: TGTGCCAGCAGCGGGAAGGTGCATTCGATCGGCTCATCAGAGACCCAGTACTTC.

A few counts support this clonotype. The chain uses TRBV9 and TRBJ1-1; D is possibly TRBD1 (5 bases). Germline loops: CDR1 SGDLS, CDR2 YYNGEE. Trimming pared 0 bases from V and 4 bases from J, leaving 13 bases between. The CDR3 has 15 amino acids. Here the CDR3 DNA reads TGTGCCAGCAGCGTAGTTGCAGGGAGGGCCACTGAAGCTTTCTTT. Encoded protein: CASSVVAGRATEAFF. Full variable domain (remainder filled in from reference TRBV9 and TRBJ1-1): DSGVTQTPKHLITATGQRVTLRCSPRSGDLSVYWYQQSLDQGLQFLIQYYNGEERAKGNILERFSAQQFPDLHSELNLSSLELGDSALYFCASSVVAGRATEAFFGQGTRLTVV.

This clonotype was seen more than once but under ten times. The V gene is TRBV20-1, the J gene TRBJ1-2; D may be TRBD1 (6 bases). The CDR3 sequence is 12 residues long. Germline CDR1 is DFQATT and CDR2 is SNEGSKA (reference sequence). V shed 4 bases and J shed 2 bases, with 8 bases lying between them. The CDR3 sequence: CSAKQGNYGYTF. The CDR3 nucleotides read TGCAGTGCTAAACAGGGAAACTATGGCTACACCTTC.